One sample yielded the 21 T cell receptor beta chains listed below, sequenced in a study of glioma-infiltrating T cells. The iRepertoire nested amplicon-rescue multiplex PCR amplified TCR alpha and beta CDR3s from RNA. Using its own MiXCR run on the multiplex PCR reads, TCRdb lists one record per CDR3 protein. This repertoire shows 160,000 or so distinct CDR3 sequences, 43% found once; its top ten account for around 5.3%. Source material: glioma tissue, nonneoplastic brain tissue, or PBMCs (not recorded which). The receptor set was obtained from a human donor with low-grade glioma or glioblastoma, undergoing nonglioma brain surgery, or in good health (not recorded which).

The chain combines TRBV7-9 with TRBJ2-7; maybe TRBD1 (5 bases). The CDR3 loop spans 15 amino acids. From germline, CDR1 is SEHNR and CDR2 FQNEAQ (reference sequence). The germline V and J ends were trimmed by 4 bases and 6 bases, with 19 bases remaining between them. This CDR3 reads CASSSPTQGLGEQYF. The CDR3 DNA follows: TGTGCCAGCAGCTCACCTACTCAGGGTCTGGGCGAGCAGTACTTC.

This clonotype was counted between two and nine times. This chain connects TRBV30 to TRBJ1-2; possibly TRBD1 for D (6 bases). The V gene's germline CDR1 is GTSNPN and CDR2 SVGIG (reference sequence). Trimming left V 1 base short and J 0 bases short, with 6 bases between. The CDR3 loop spans 13 amino acids. DNA of the CDR3: TGTGCCTGGAGTGGGGGGCCTAACTATGGCTACACCTTC. Amino acid sequence: CAWSGGPNYGYTF.

This clonotype has a count of ten or more. The V call is TRBV7-3, the J call TRBJ2-1, with D uncertain. The CDR3 length is 12 residues. The germline gives CDR1 SGHTA, CDR2 FQGTGA. V was cut by 3 bases and J by 7 bases, with 7 bases left in between. The CDR3 DNA follows: TGTGCCAGCAGCTTTTCGGGTAATGAGCAGTTCTTC. Translation: CASSFSGNEQFF.

The chain couples TRBV12-3 or TRBV12-4 to TRBJ1-5; 7 nucleotides line up with TRBD1. Trimming took 6 bases from V and 6 from J; bases not matched to a gene: 8. CDR3 length: 14 amino acids. As DNA, the CDR3 is TGTGCCAGCAGCTTCACAGGGGAGGCTCAGCCCCAGCATTTT. Amino acid sequence: CASSFTGEAQPQHF.

As regards this clonotype: Since a much larger clone is just one base distant, this may be a read error. The CDR3 DNA reads TGCAGTGCTAGACTCAGACAGGAGATAACAGATACGCAGTATTTT. It codes for CSARLRQEITDTQYF. This chain links TRBV20-1 with TRBJ2-3; TRBD1 is a possible D gene (6 bases). The CDR3 is made up of 15 amino acids. Germline-derived CDR1 and CDR2 are DFQATT and SNEGSKA (reference sequence). Trimming shortened V by 2 bases and J by 3 bases, and 15 bases separated the two germline ends.

The table lists this clonotype with many counts. The chain combines TRBV28 with TRBJ2-7; D gene ambiguous. Per germline, CDR1 MDHEN and CDR2 SYDVKM. This CDR3 is 11 amino acids long. Trimming pared 8 bases from V and 4 bases from J, leaving 9 bases between. CDR3 bases: TGTGCCAGCTATCAACCTTACGAGCAGTACTTC. Protein sequence: CASYQPYEQYF. Full variable domain (rest looked up from reference TRBV28 and TRBJ2-7): DVKVTQSSRYLVKRTGEKVFLECVQDMDHENMFWYRQDPGLGLRLIYFSYDVKMKEKGDIPEGYSVSREKKERFSLILESASTNQTSMYLCASYQPYEQYFGPGTRLTVT.

The chain employs TRBV2 and TRBJ1-5, with 9 positions matching TRBD1. With V trimmed by 6 bases and J by 7 bases, 7 bases remained unmatched. CDR1 SNHLY and CDR2 FYNNEI come from the germline V gene. This CDR3 is 14 amino acids long. Here the CDR3 DNA reads TGTGCCAGCAGCACTGACAGGGGGAGACAGCCCCAGCATTTT. The encoded protein is CASSTDRGRQPQHF.

The chain carries TRBV20-1 and TRBJ1-5; 11 bases are a match to TRBD1. Per germline, CDR1 DFQATT and CDR2 SNEGSKA (reference sequence). The CDR3 spans 14 residues. The ends lost 4 bases at V and 7 bases at J; junction bases unmatched: 6. DNA for the CDR3: TGCAGTGCTAACGGACAGGGGGCCAAACAGCCCCAGCATTTT. Its translation: CSANGQGAKQPQHF.

The rearrangement uses TRBV2 and TRBJ1-5; the D gene is possibly TRBD1 (5 bases). This CDR3 region has 14 residues. CDR1 and CDR2 (germline): SNHLY, FYNNEI. V was trimmed by 9 bases and J by 4 bases, leaving 16 bases between them. The CDR3 is CARRSGGLNQPQHF. The CDR3 DNA is TGTGCCAGAAGGAGCGGGGGGTTAAATCAGCCCCAGCATTTT.

A remark on this clonotype: Possible read error: a much larger clone is one base away. The V call is TRBV6-1, the J call TRBJ1-1, with TRBD1 as a possible D gene (6 bases). The V gene lost 6 bases and the J gene lost 11 bases, with 13 bases spanning the gap. The CDR3 is 11 amino acids. Germline V CDR1 and CDR2: MNHNS, SASEGT. The CDR3 spells CASRSTGMAFF. The CDR3 DNA is TGTGCCAGCAGGAGCACAGGGATGGCTTTCTTT.

The chain employs TRBV30 and TRBJ1-3; D is undetermined. V was shortened by 6 bases and J by 0 bases, with 9 bases between the two germline ends. The CDR3 has 13 residues. The germline gives CDR1 GTSNPN, CDR2 SVGIG (reference sequence). CDR3 amino acids: CACQRSSGNTIYF. CDR3 nucleotide sequence: TGTGCCTGTCAACGAAGCTCTGGAAACACCATATATTTT. The complete variable domain, with remaining parts taken from reference TRBV30 and TRBJ1-3, reads SQTIHQWPATLVQPVGSPLSLECTVEGTSNPNLYWYRQAAGRGLQLLFYSVGIGQISSEVPQNLSASRPQDRQFILSSKKLLLSDSGFYLCACQRSSGNTIYFGEGSWLTVV.

This clonotype was detected ten times or more. This chain links TRBV27 with TRBJ2-5; 7 positions match TRBD1. Germline V lookup: CDR1 MNHEY, CDR2 SMNVEV (reference sequence). This CDR3 has 14 residues. The V and J ends lost 5 bases and 0 bases, in that order; junction bases with no gene match: 3. In DNA, the CDR3 is TGTGCCAGCAGTCCGGGACAGTACCAAGAGACCCAGTACTTC. It yields the protein CASSPGQYQETQYF.

V usage is TRBV5-1 and J usage is TRBJ2-1, with TRBD2 matching over 9 bases. J lost 11 bases, V lost 5 bases, and 14 bases had no gene match. This CDR3 is built from 15 residues. CDR1 is SGHRS and CDR2 is YFSETQ in the germline V gene. The CDR3 nucleotides are TGCGCCAGCAGTCCCGTACTAGCGGGTGGAAATAAGCAGTTCTTC. This gives the protein CASSPVLAGGNKQFF.

As to this clonotype: At one end, the junction sequence differs from germline, possibly due to a read error. The rearrangement links TRBV7-8 to TRBJ2-1; the match to TRBD2 covers 10 bases. The CDR3 totals 14 residues. Germline-derived CDR1 and CDR2 are SGHVS and FQNEAQ. The CDR3 DNA reads TGTGCCAGCAGCTTTCTAGCGGGAGTCAATAAGCAGTTCTTC. Its protein is CASSFLAGVNKQFF. Using reference TRBV7-8 and TRBJ2-1 for the parts outside the CDR3, the full variable domain is GAGVSQSPRYKVAKRGQDVALRCDPISGHVSLFWYQQALGQGPEFLTYFQNEAQLDKSGLPSDRFFAERPEGSVSTLKIQRTQQEDSAVYLCASSFLAGVNKQFFGPGTRLTVL.

This clonotype was observed once. A much larger clonotype is one base distant, so this may be a read error. V and J are TRBV28 and TRBJ2-7, with unresolved D. Trimming cost V 4 bases and J 0 bases, with 19 bases left between them. The CDR3 loop spans 17 amino acids. The V gene's germline CDR1 is MDHEN and CDR2 SYDVKM. CDR3 residues: CASSSGLGRLISYEQYF. The DNA for the CDR3 is TGTGCCAGCAGTTCAGGCTTAGGCAGGCTAATCTCCTACGAGCAGTACTTC. Based on the CDR3 plus reference TRBV28 and TRBJ2-7, the full variable domain is DVKVTQSSRYLVKRTGEKVFLECVQDMDHENMFWYRQDPGLGLRLIYFSYDVKMKEKGDIPEGYSVSREKKERFSLILESASTNQTSMYLCASSSGLGRLISYEQYFGPGTRLTVT.

Note on this clonotype: This could be a read error, since a much larger clone is one nucleotide away. The chain joins TRBV18 to TRBJ1-1, with no clear D. This CDR3 has 15 amino acids. Germline-derived CDR1 and CDR2 are KGHSH and LQKENI. CDR3 bases: TGTGCCAGATCACCACGGCAGGCCCAGAACACTGAAGCTTTCTTT. Its translation is CARSPRQAQNTEAFF. The whole variable domain, remainder taken from reference TRBV18 and TRBJ1-1, is NAGVMQNPRHLVRRRGQEARLRCSPMKGHSHVYWYRQLPEEGLKFMVYLQKENIIDESGMPKERFSAEFPKEGPSILRIQQVVRGDSAAYFCARSPRQAQNTEAFFGQGTRLTVV.

The CDR3 DNA reads TGTGCCAGCAGTTTGGGGCAGCACGAGCAGTACTTC. It codes for CASSLGQHEQYF. V gene TRBV12-3 or TRBV12-4 combines with J gene TRBJ2-7, with D possibly TRBD1 on 5 matching bases. Trimming shortened V by 3 bases and J by 5 bases, and 8 bases separated the two germline ends. This CDR3 region has 12 residues.

This clonotype was found a few times. The chain joins TRBV19 to TRBJ2-4, with D hard to call. V was cut by 3 bases and J by 7 bases, with 10 bases left in between. The CDR3 runs to 13 residues. The germline V gene encodes CDR1 LNHDA and CDR2 SQIVND (reference sequence). In DNA form, the CDR3 reads TGTGCCAGTAGTATTTCCCCATGGAACATTCAGTACTTC. Translated: CASSISPWNIQYF.

V gene TRBV30 combines with J gene TRBJ2-7; D may be TRBD1 (6 bases). The CDR3 runs to 14 residues. Trimming stripped 5 bases from V and 7 bases from J, with 21 bases between. Per germline, CDR1 GTSNPN and CDR2 SVGIG (reference sequence). CDR3 residues: CAWSHNRVSGEQYF. In nucleotides, the CDR3 is TGTGCCTGGTCACACAACAGGGTTTCGGGGGAGCAGTACTTC.

The genes are TRBV29-1 and TRBJ2-1; no definite D call. The CDR3 length is 13 residues. Between the trimmed V and J ends, which lost 8 bases and 5 bases, there was a span of 16 bases. Looked up from germline, CDR1 is SQVTM and CDR2 is ANQGSEA. The CDR3 protein is CSLGMYGNNEQFF. CDR3 DNA: TGCAGCCTGGGGATGTACGGAAACAATGAGCAGTTCTTC.

This clonotype appeared once. The germline gene is not matched at one end of the junction; a read error may be the cause. The gene calls are TRBV3-1 and TRBJ2-4; 7 nucleotides line up with TRBD1. Germline values: CDR1 LGHDT, CDR2 YNNKEL (reference sequence). The CDR3 totals 16 residues. CDR3 DNA sequence: TGTGCCAGCATCCAAGTCTTGACAGGGGCCAAAAACATTCAGTACTTC. Translation: CASIQVLTGAKNIQYF. Full variable domain (missing parts from reference TRBV3-1 and TRBJ2-4): DTAVSQTPKYLVTQMGNDKSIKCEQNLGHDTMYWYKQDSKKFLKIMFSYNNKELIINETVPNRFSPKSPDKAHLNLHINSLELGDSAVYFCASIQVLTGAKNIQYFGAGTRLSVL.